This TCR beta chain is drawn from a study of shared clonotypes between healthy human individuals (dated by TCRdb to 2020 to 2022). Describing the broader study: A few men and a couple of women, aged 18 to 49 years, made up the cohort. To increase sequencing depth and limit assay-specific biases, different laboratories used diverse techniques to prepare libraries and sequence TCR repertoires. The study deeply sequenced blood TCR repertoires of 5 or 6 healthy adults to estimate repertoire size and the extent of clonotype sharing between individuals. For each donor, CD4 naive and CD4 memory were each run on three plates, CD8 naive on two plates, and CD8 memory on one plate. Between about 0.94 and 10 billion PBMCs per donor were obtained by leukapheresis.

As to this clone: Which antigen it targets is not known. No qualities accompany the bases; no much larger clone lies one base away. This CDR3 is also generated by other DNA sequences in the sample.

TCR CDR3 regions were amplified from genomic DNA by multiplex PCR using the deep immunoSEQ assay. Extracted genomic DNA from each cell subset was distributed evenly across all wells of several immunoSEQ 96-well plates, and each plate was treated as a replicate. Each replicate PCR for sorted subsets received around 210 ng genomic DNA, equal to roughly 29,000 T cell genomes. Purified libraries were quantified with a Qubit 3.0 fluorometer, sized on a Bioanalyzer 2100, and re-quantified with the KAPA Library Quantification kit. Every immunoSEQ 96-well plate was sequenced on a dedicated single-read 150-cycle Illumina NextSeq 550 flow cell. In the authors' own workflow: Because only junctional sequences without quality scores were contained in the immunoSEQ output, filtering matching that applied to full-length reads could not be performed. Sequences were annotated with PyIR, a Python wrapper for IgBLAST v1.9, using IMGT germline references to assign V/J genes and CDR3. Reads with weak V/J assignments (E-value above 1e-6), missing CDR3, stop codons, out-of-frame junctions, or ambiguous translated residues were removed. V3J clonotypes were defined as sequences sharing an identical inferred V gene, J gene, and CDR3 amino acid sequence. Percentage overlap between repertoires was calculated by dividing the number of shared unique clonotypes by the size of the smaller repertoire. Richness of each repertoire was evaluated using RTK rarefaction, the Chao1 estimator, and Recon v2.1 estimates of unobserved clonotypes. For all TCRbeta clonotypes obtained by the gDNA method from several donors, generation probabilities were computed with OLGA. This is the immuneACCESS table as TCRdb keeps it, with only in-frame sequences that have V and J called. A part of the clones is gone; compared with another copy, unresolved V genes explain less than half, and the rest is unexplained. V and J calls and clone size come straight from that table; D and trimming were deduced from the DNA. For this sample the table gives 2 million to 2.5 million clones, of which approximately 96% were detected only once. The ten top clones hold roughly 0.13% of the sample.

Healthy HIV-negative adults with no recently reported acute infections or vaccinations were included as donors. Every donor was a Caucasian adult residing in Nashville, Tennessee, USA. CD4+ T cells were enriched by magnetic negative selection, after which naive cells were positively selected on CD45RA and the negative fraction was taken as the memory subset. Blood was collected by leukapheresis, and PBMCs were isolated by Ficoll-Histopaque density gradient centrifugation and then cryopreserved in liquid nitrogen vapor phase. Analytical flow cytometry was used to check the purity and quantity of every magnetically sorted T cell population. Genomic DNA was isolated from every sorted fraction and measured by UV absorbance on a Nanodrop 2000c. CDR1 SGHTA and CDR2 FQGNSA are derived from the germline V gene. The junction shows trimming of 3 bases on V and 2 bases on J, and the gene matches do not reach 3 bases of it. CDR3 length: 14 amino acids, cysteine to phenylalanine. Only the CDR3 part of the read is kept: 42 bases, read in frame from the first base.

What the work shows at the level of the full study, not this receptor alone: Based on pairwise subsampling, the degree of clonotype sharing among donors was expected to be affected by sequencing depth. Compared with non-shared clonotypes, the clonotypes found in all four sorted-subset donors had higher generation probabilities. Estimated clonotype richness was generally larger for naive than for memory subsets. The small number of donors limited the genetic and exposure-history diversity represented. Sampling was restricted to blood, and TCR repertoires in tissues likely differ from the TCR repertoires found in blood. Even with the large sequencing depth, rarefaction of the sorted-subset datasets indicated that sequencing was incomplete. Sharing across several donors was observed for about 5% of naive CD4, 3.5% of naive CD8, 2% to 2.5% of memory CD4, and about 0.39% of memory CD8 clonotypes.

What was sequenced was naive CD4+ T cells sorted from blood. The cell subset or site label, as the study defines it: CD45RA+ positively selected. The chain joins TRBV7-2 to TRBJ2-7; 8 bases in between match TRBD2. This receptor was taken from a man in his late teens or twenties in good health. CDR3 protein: CASSFTGGPYEQYF. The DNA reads TGTGCCAGCAGCTTCACGGGAGGGCCCTACGAGCAGTACTTC.